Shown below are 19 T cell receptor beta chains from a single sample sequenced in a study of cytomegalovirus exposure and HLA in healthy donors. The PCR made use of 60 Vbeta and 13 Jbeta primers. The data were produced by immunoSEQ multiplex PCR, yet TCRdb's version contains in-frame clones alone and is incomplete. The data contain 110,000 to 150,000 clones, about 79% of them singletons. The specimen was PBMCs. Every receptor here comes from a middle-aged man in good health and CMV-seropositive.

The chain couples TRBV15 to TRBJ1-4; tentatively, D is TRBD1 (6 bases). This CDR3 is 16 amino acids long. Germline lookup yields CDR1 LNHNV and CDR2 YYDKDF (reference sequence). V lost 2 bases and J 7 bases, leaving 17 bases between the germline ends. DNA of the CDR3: TGTGCCACCAGCAGACGACCCCAGGGGATGAGTGAAAAACTGTTTTTT. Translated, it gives CATSRRPQGMSEKLFF.

This CDR3 is CAISDGHKNTEAFF. CDR3 DNA sequence: TGTGCCATCAGTGATGGGCACAAGAACACTGAAGCTTTCTTT. The gene calls are TRBV10-3 and TRBJ1-1; no reliable D call. CDR3 length equals 14 residues. Between the trimmed V and J ends, which lost 3 bases and 1 base, there was a span of 9 bases. The germline gives CDR1 ENHRY, CDR2 SYGVKD.

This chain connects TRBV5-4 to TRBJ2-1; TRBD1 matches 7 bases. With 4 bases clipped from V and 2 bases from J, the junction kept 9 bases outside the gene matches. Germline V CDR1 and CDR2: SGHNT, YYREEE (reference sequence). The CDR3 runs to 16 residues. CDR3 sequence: CASSLGQDGPYNEQFF. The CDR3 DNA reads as TGTGCCAGCAGCCTCGGACAGGATGGGCCCTACAATGAGCAGTTCTTC.

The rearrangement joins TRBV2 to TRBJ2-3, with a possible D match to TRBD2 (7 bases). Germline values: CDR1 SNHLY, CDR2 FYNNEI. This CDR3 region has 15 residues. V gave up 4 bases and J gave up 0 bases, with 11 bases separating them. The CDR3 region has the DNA TGTGCCAGCAGTGGGGGGGGCCCTAGCACAGATACGCAGTATTTT. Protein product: CASSGGGPSTDTQYF.

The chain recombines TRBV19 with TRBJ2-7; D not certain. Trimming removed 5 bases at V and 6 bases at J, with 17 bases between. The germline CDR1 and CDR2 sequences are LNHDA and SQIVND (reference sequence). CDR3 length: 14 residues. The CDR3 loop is CASSRQYVYVEQYF. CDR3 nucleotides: TGTGCCAGTAGTCGCCAGTACGTTTACGTCGAGCAGTACTTC.

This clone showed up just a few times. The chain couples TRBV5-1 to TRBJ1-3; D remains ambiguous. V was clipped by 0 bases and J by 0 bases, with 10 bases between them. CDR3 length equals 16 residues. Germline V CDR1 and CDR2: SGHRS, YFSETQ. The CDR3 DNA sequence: TGCGCCAGCAGCTTGGGGGCTTCCAACTCTGGAAACACCATATATTTT. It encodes CASSLGASNSGNTIYF.

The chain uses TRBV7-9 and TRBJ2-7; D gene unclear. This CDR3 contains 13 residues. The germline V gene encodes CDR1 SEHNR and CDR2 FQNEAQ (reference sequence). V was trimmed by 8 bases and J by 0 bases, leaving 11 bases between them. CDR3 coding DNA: TGTGCCAGCGAAGATAAGAGCTCCTACGAGCAGTACTTC. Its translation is CASEDKSSYEQYF.

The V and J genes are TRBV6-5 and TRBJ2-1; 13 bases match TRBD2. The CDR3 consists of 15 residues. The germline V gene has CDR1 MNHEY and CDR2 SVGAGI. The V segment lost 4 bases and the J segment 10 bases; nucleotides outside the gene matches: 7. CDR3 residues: CASSSGTSGALEQFF. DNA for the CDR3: TGTGCCAGCAGTTCCGGGACTAGCGGGGCGCTAGAGCAGTTCTTC.

The CDR3 reads CASSSDWTGISSYEQYF. The DNA for the CDR3 is TGTGCCAGCAGCTCTGACTGGACAGGGATTAGCTCCTACGAGCAGTACTTC. This sequence joins TRBV7-9 and TRBJ2-7, with 8 bases that match TRBD1. The J segment lost 0 bases and the V segment lost 4 bases, leaving 11 bases of the junction unmatched. The germline V gene encodes CDR1 SEHNR and CDR2 FQNEAQ (reference sequence). This CDR3 is built from 17 residues.

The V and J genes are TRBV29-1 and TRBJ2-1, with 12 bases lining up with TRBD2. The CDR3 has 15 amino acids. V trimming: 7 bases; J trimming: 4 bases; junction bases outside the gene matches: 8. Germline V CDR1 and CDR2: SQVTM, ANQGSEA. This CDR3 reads CSATLLAGGYNEQFF. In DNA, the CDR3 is TGCAGCGCTACCCTACTAGCGGGGGGATACAATGAGCAGTTCTTC.

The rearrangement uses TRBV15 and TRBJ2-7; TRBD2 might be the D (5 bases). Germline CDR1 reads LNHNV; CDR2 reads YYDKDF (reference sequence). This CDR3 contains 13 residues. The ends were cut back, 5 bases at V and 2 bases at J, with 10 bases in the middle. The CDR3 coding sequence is TGTGCCACCAGCGGTGACTATACCTACGAGCAGTACTTC. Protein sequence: CATSGDYTYEQYF.

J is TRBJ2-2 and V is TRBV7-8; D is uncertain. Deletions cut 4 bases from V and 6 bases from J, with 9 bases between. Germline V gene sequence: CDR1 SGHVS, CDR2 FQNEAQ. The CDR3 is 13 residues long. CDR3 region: CASSSVPSGELFF. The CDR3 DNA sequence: TGTGCCAGCAGCTCAGTTCCTTCCGGGGAGCTGTTTTTT. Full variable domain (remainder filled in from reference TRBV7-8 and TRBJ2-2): GAGVSQSPRYKVAKRGQDVALRCDPISGHVSLFWYQQALGQGPEFLTYFQNEAQLDKSGLPSDRFFAERPEGSVSTLKIQRTQQEDSAVYLCASSSVPSGELFFGEGSRLTVL.

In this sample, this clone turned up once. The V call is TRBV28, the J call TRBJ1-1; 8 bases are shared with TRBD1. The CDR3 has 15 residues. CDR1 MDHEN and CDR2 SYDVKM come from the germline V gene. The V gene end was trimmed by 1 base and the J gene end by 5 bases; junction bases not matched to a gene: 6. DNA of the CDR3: TGTGCCAGCAGTTTATTCCAGGGGGCCCGAACTGAAGCTTTCTTT. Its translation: CASSLFQGARTEAFF.

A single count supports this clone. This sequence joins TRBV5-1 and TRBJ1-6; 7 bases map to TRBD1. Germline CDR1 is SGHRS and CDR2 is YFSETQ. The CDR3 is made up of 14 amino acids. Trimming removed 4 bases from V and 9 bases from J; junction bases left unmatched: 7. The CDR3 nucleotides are TGCGCCAGCAGCCTTGGACAGGAGGGTTCACCCCTCCACTTT. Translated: CASSLGQEGSPLHF.

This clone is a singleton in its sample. CDR3 region: CASSPELAQPPQFF. Written as DNA, the CDR3 is TGTGCCAGCAGCCCCGAACTAGCCCAACCGCCGCAGTTCTTC. The J gene is TRBJ2-1, the V gene TRBV7-3, with D possibly TRBD2 on 6 matching bases. Germline V gene sequence: CDR1 SGHTA, CDR2 FQGTGA. V lost 5 bases and J 12 bases, leaving 20 bases between the germline ends. This CDR3 comprises 14 residues.

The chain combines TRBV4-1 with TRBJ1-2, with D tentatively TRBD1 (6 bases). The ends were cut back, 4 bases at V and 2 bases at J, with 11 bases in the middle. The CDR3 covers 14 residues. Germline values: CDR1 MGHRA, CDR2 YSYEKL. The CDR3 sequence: CASSLQGVNYGYTF. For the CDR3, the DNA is TGCGCCAGCAGCCTACAGGGTGTCAACTATGGCTACACCTTC.

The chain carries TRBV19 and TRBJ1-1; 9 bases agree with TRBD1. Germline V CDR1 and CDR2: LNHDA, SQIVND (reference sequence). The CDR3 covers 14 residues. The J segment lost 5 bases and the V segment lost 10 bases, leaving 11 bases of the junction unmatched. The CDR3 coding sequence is TGTGCCACAGAGACGACAGGGGGGAGGACTGAAGCTTTCTTT. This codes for CATETTGGRTEAFF.

CDR3 sequence (DNA): TGTGCCAGCAGCGTAGCTCTGGGAGGTCCTCAGACCGGGGAGCTGTTTTTT. Translation: CASSVALGGPQTGELFF. The genes are TRBV9 and TRBJ2-2, with D perhaps matching TRBD2 (6 bases). The V gene lost 0 bases and the J gene lost 5 bases, with 17 bases spanning the gap. Per the germline V gene, CDR1 is SGDLS and CDR2 is YYNGEE. The CDR3 totals 17 residues. Supplemented by reference TRBV9 and TRBJ2-2, the full variable domain reads DSGVTQTPKHLITATGQRVTLRCSPRSGDLSVYWYQQSLDQGLQFLIQYYNGEERAKGNILERFSAQQFPDLHSELNLSSLELGDSALYFCASSVALGGPQTGELFFGEGSRLTVL.

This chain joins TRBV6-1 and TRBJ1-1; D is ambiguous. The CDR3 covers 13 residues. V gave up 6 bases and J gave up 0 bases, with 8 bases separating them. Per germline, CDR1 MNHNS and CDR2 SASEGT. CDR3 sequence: CASRLQLNTEAFF. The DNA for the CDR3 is TGTGCCAGCAGATTACAGCTGAACACTGAAGCTTTCTTT.